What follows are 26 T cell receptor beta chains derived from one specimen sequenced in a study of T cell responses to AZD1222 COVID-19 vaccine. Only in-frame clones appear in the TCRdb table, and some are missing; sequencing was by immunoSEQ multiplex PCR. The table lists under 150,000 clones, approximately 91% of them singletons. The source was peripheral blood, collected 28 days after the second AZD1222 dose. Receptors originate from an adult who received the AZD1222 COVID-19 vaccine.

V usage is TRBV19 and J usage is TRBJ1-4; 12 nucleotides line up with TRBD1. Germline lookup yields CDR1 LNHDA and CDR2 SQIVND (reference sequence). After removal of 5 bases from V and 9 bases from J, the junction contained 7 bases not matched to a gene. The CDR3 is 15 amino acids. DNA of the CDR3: TGTGCCAGTAGTCCGGCCTGGGACAGGGGGCAAAAACTGTTTTTT. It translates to CASSPAWDRGQKLFF.

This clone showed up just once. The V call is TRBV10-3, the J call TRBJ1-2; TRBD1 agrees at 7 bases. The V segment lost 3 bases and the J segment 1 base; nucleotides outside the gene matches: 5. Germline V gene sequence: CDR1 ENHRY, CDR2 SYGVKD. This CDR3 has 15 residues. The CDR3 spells CAISDPGQFNYGYTF. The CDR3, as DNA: TGTGCCATCAGTGATCCGGGACAGTTTAACTATGGCTACACCTTC.

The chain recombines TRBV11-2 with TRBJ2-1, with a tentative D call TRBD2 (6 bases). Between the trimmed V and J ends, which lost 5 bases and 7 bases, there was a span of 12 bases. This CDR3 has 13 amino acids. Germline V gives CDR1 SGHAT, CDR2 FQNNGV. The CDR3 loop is CASSPRAGNEQFF. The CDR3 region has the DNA TGTGCCAGCAGCCCCCGGGCGGGAAATGAGCAGTTCTTC.

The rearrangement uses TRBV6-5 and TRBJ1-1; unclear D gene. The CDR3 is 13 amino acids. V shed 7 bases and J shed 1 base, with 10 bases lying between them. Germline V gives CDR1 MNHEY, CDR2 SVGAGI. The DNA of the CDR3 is TGTGCCAGCAATAGGGTGGGGAACACTGAAGCTTTCTTT. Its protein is CASNRVGNTEAFF.

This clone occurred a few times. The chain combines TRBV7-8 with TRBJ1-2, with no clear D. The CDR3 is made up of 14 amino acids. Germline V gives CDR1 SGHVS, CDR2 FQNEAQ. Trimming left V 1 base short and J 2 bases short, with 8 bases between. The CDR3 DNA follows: TGTGCCAGCAGCTTAGAACAGCTGAACTATGGCTACACCTTC. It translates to CASSLEQLNYGYTF.

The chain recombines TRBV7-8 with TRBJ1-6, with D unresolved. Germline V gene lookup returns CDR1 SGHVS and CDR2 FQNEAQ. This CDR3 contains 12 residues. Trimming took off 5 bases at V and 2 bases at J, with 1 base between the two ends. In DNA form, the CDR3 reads TGTGCCAGCAGCCCCTATAATTCACCCCTCCACTTT. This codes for CASSPYNSPLHF. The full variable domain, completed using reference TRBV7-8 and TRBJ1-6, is GAGVSQSPRYKVAKRGQDVALRCDPISGHVSLFWYQQALGQGPEFLTYFQNEAQLDKSGLPSDRFFAERPEGSVSTLKIQRTQQEDSAVYLCASSPYNSPLHFGNGTRLTVT.

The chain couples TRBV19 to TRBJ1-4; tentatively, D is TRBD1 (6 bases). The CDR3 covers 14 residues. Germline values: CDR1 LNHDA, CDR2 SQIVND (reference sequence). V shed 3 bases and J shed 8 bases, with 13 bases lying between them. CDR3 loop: CASSITGNEEKLFF. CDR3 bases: TGTGCCAGTAGTATCACAGGGAACGAAGAAAAACTGTTTTTT.

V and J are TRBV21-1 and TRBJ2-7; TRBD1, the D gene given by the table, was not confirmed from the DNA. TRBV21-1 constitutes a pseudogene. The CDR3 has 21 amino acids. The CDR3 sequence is CASSKALRGQVWCRYEYEQYV. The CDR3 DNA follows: TGTGCCAGCAGCAAAGCGCTTAGGGGTCAGGTCTGGTGTCGATATGAGTACGAGCAGTACGTC.

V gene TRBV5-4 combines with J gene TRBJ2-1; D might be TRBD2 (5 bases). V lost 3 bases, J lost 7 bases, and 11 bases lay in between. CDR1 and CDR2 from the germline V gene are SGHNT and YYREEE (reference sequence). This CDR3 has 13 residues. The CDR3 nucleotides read TGTGCCAGCAGCTCGTTAGCGCAGAATGAGCAGTTCTTC. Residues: CASSSLAQNEQFF.

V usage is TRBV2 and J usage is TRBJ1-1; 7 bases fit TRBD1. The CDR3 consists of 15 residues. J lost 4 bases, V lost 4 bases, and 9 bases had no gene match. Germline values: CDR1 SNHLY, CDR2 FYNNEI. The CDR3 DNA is TGTGCCAGCAGTGGGCGACAGGGTGGGGCCACTGAAGCTTTCTTT. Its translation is CASSGRQGGATEAFF.

This CDR3 reads CSASRGTEAFF. The DNA for the CDR3 is TGCAGTGCTAGTCGCGGAACTGAAGCTTTCTTT. The chain has TRBV20-1 and TRBJ1-1; no clear D gene. The CDR3 has 11 residues. Germline CDR1 reads DFQATT; CDR2 reads SNEGSKA (reference sequence). V was shortened by 3 bases and J by 5 bases, with 7 bases between the two germline ends.

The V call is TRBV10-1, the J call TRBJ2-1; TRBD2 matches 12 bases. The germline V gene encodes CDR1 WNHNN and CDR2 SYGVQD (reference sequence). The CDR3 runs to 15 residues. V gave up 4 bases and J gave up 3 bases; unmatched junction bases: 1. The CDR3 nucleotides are TGCGCCAGCAGTGGGGGACTAGCGGGCTACAATGAGCAGTTCTTC. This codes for CASSGGLAGYNEQFF.

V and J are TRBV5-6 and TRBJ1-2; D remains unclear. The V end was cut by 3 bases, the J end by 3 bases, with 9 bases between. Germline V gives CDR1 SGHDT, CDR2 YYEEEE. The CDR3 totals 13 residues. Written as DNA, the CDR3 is TGTGCCAGCAGCTCCAGGCCCGACTATGGCTACACCTTC. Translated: CASSSRPDYGYTF.

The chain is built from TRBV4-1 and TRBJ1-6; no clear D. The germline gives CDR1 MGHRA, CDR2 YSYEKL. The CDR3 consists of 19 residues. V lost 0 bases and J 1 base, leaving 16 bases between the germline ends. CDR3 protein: CASSQDLQAVGSYNSPLHF. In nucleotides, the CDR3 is TGCGCCAGCAGCCAAGATTTGCAGGCAGTCGGGTCCTATAATTCACCCCTCCACTTT.

CDR3 sequence: CASSPRAGANTEAFF. CDR3 nucleotide sequence: TGTGCCAGCTCACCAAGGGCAGGGGCCAACACTGAAGCTTTCTTT. The J gene is TRBJ1-1, the V gene TRBV18; tentatively, D is TRBD1 (6 bases). The germline V gene has CDR1 KGHSH and CDR2 LQKENI. The V end was cut by 2 bases, the J end by 2 bases, with 12 bases between. The CDR3 spans 15 residues.

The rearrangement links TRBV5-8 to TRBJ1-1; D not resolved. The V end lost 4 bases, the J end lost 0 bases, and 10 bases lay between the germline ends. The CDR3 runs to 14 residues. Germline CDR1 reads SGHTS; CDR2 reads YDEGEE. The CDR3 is CASSPRAMNTEAFF. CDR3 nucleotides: TGTGCCAGCAGCCCAAGGGCAATGAACACTGAAGCTTTCTTT.

CDR3 region: CASSSGDSQGVTGELFF. The CDR3 region has the DNA TGTGCCAGCAGTTCGGGGGACAGCCAAGGGGTCACCGGGGAGCTGTTTTTT. The V gene is TRBV27, the J gene TRBJ2-2; a possible D gene is TRBD1 (7 bases). Looked up from germline, CDR1 is MNHEY and CDR2 is SMNVEV (reference sequence). Trimming removed 4 bases at V and 4 bases at J, with 19 bases between. The CDR3 runs to 17 residues.

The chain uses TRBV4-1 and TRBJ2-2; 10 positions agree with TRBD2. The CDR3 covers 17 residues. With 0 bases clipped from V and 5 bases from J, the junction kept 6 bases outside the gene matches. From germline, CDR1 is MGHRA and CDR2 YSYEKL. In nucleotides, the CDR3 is TGCGCCAGCAGCCAAGATACCCAGACTAGCGGGACCGGGGAGCTGTTTTTT. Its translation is CASSQDTQTSGTGELFF.

The CDR3 bases are TGTGCCAGCAGTGAAACACAGGCTTCCGAGGAGCTGTTTTTT. This gives the protein CASSETQASEELFF. The chain uses TRBV6-1 and TRBJ2-2, with D possibly being TRBD1 (5 bases). CDR1 is MNHNS and CDR2 is SASEGT in the germline V gene. The CDR3 extends over 14 amino acids. The V and J ends lost 2 bases and 10 bases respectively, with 14 bases between them.

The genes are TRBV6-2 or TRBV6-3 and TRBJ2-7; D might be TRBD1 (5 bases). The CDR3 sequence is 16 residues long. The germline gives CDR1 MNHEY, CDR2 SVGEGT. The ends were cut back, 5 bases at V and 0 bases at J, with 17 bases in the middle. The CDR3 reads CASSLEHRTSSYEQYV. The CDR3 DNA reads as TGTGCCAGCAGTCTTGAGCACAGGACCAGCTCCTACGAGCAGTACGTC.

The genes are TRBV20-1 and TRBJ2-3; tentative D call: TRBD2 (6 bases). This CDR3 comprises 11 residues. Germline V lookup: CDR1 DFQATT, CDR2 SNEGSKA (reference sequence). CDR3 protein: CTPGTADTQYF. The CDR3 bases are TGCACCCCCGGGACTGCAGATACGCAGTATTTT.

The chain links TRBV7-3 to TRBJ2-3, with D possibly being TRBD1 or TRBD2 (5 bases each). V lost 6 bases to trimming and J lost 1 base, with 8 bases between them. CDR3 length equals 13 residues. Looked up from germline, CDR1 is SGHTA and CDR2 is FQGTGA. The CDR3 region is CASSRGGTDTQYF. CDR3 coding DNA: TGTGCCAGCAGTAGAGGGGGCACAGATACGCAGTATTTT. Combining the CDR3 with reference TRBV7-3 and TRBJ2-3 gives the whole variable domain GAGVSQTPSNKVTEKGKYVELRCDPISGHTALYWYRQSLGQGPEFLIYFQGTGAADDSGLPNDRFFAVRPEGSVSTLKIQRTERGDSAVYLCASSRGGTDTQYFGPGTRLTVL.

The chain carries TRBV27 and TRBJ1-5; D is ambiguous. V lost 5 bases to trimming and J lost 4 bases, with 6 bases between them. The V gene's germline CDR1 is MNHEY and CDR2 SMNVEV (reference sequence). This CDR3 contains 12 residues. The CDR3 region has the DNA TGTGCCAGCAGTGAAATTAATCAGCCCCAGCATTTT. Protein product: CASSEINQPQHF.

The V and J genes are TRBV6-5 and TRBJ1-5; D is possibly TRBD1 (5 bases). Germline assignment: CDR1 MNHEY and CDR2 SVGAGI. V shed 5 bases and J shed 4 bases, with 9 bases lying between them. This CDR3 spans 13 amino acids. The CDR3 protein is CASSLDRNQPQHF. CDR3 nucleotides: TGTGCCAGCAGTCTCGACAGAAATCAGCCCCAGCATTTT.

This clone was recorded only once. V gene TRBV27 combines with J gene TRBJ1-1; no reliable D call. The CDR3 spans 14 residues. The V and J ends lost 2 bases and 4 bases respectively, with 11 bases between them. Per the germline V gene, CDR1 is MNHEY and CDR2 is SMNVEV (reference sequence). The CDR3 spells CASSLLSASTEAFF. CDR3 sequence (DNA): TGTGCCAGCAGTTTACTTTCCGCGAGCACTGAAGCTTTCTTT.

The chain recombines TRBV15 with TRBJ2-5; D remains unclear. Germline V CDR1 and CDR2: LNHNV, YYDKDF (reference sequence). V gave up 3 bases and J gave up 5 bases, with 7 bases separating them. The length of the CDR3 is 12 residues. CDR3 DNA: TGTGCCACCAGCAGCCAACGGGAGACCCAGTACTTC. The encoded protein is CATSSQRETQYF.